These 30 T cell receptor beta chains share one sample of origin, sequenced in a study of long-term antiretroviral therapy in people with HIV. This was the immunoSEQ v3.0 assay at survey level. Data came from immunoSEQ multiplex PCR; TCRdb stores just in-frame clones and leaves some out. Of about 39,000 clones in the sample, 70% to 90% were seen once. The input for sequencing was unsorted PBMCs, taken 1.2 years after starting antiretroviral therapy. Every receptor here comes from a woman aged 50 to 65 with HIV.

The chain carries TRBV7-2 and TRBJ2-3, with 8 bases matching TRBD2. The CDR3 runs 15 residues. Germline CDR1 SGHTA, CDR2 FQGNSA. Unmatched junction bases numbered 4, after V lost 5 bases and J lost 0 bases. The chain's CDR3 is CASSPGGASTDTQYF. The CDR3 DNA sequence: TGTGCCAGCAGCCCCGGGGGGGCCAGCACAGATACGCAGTATTTT.

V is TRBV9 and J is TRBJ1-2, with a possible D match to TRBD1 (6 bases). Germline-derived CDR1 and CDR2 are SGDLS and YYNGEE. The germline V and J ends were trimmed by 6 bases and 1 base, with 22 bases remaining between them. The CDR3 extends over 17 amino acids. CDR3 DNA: TGTGCCAGCAAAAGGGGCACGGGGGACATTTTTAACTATGGCTACACCTTC. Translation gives CASKRGTGDIFNYGYTF.

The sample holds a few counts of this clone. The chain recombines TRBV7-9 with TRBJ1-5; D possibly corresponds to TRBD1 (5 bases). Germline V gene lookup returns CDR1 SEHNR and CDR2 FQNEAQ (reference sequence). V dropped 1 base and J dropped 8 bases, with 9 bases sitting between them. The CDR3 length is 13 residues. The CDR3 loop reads CASSLEGLEPQHF. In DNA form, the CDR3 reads TGTGCCAGCAGCTTAGAGGGGCTGGAGCCCCAGCATTTT.

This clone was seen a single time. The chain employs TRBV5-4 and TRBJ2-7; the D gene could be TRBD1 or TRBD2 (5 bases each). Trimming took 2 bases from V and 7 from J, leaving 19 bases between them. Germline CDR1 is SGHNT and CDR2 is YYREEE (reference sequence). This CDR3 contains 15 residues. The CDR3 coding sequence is TGTGCCAGCAGCTTAAGTCGGGGACCGGCAGGGGAGCAGTACTTC. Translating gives CASSLSRGPAGEQYF.

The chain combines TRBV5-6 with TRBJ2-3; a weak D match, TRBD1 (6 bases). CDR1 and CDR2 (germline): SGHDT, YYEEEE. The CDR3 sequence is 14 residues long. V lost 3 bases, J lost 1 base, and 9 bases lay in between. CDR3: CASSSRTGTDTQYF. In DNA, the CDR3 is TGTGCCAGCAGCTCGAGGACAGGCACAGATACGCAGTATTTT.

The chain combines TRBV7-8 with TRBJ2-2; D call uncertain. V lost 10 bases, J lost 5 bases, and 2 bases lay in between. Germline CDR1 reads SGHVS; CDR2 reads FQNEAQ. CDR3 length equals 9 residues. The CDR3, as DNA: TGTGCCACTACCGGGGAGCTGTTTTTT. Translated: CATTGELFF.

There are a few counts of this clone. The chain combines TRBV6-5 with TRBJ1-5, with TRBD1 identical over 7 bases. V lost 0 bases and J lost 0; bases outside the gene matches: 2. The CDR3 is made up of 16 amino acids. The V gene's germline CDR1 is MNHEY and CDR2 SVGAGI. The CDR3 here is CASSYSGQASNQPQHF. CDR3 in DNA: TGTGCCAGCAGTTACTCAGGACAGGCTAGCAATCAGCCCCAGCATTTT.

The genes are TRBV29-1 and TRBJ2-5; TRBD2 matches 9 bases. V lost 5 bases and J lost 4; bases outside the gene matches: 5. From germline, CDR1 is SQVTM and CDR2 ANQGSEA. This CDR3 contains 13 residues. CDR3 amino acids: CSVLGGGGETQYF. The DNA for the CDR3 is TGCAGCGTTCTAGGCGGGGGGGGAGAGACCCAGTACTTC.

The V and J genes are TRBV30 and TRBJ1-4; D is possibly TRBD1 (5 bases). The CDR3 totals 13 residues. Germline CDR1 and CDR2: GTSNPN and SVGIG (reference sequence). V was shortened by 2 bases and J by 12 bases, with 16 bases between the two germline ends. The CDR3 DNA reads TGTGCCTGGAGTAACGGAGCGAGAGGGGAACTGTTTTTT. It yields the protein CAWSNGARGELFF. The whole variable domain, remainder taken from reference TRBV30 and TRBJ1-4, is SQTIHQWPATLVQPVGSPLSLECTVEGTSNPNLYWYRQAAGRGLQLLFYSVGIGQISSEVPQNLSASRPQDRQFILSSKKLLLSDSGFYLCAWSNGARGELFFGSGTQLSVL.

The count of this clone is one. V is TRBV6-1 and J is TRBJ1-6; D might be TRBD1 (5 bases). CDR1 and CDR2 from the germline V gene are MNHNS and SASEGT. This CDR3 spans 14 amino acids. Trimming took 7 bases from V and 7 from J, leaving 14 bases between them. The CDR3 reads CASNSVAGNSPLHF. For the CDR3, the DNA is TGTGCCAGCAATAGTGTGGCAGGGAATTCACCCCTCCACTTT.

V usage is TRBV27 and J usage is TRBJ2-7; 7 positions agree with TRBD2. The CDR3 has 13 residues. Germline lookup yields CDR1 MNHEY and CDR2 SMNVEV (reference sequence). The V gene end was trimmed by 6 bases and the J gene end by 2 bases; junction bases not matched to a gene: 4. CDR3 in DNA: TGTGCCAGCAGACCTAGCGGTGCCTACGAGCAGTACTTC. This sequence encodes CASRPSGAYEQYF.

This CDR3 reads CASSRRVGQGPGNIQYF. CDR3 nucleotides: TGCGCCAGCAGCCGCCGTGTGGGACAGGGGCCGGGAAACATTCAGTACTTC. The chain is built from TRBV5-1 and TRBJ2-4, with 10 bases fitting TRBD1. The CDR3 consists of 17 residues. V trimming: 4 bases; J trimming: 6 bases; junction bases outside the gene matches: 13. Germline CDR1 SGHRS, CDR2 YFSETQ.

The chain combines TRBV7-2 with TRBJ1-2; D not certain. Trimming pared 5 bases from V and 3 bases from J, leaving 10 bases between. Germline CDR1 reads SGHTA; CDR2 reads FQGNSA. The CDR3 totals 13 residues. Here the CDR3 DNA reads TGTGCCAGCAGCCCGCAGAGGGACTATGGCTACACCTTC. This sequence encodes CASSPQRDYGYTF.

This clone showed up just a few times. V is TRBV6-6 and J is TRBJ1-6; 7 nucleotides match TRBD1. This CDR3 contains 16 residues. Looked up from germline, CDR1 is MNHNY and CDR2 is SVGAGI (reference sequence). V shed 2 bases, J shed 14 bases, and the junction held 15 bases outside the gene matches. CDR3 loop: CASSYKPGQSRWALHF. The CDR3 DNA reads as TGTGCCAGCAGTTACAAACCGGGACAGTCACGATGGGCCCTCCACTTT.

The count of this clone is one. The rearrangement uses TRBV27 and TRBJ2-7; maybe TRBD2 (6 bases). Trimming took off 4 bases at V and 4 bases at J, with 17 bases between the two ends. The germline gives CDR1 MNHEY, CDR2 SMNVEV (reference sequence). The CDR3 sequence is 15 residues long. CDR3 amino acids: CASSSQGGTGYEQYF. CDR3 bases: TGTGCCAGCAGTTCTCAGGGAGGTACGGGTTACGAGCAGTACTTC.

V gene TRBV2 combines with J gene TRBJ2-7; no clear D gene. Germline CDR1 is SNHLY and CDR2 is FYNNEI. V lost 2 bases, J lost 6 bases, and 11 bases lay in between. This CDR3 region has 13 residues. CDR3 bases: TGTGCCAGCAGTGAATTAGGGTTTGGCGAGCAGTACTTC. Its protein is CASSELGFGEQYF.

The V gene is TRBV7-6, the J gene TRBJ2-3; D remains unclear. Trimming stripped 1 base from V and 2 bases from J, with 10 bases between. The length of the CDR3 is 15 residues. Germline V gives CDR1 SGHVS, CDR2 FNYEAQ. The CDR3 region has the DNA TGTGCCAGCAGCTTAGGGTTACCACCCACAGATACGCAGTATTTT. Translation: CASSLGLPPTDTQYF.

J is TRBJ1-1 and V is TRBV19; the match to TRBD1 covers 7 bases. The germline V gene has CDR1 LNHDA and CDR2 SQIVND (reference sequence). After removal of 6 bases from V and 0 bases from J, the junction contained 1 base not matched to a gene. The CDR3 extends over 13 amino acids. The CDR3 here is CASRTGMNTEAFF. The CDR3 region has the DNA TGTGCCAGTAGGACAGGGATGAACACTGAAGCTTTCTTT. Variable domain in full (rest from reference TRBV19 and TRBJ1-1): DGGITQSPKYLFRKEGQNVTLSCEQNLNHDAMYWYRQDPGQGLRLIYYSQIVNDFQKGDIAEGYSVSREKKESFPLTVTSAQKNPTAFYLCASRTGMNTEAFFGQGTRLTVV.

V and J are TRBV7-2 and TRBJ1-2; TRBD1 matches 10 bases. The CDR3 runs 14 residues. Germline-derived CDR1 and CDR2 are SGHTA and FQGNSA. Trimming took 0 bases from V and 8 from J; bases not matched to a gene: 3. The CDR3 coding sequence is TGTGCCAGCAGCTTAGCCCGACAGGGGGCGGGCTACACCTTC. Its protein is CASSLARQGAGYTF.

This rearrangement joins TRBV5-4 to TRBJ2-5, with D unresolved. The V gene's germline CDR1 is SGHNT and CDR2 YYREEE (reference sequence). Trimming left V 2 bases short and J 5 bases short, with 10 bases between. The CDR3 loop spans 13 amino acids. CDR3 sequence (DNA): TGTGCCAGCAGCTTACAGCAGATGGAGACCCAGTACTTC. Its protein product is CASSLQQMETQYF. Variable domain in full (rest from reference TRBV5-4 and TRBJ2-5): ETGVTQSPTHLIKTRGQQVTLRCSSQSGHNTVSWYQQALGQGPQFIFQYYREEENGRGNFPPRFSGLQFPNYSSELNVNALELDDSALYLCASSLQQMETQYFGPGTRLLVL.

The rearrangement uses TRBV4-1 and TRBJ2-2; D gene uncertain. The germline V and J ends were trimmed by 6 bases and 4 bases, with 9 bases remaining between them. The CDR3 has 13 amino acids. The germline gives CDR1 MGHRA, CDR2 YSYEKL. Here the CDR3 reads CASSPTATGELFF. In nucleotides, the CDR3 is TGCGCCAGCAGTCCTACGGCCACCGGGGAGCTGTTTTTT.

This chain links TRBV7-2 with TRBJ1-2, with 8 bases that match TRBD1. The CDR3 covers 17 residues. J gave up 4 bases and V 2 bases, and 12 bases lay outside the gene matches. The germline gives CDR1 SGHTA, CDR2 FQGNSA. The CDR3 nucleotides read TGTGCCAGCAGCTTACGGACAGGGAGAGGACATGGCTATGGCTACACCTTC. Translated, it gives CASSLRTGRGHGYGYTF.

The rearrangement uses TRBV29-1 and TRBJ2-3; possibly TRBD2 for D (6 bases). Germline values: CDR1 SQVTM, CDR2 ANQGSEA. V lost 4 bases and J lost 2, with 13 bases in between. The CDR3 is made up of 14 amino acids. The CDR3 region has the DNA TGCAGCGTTGGTCGGGGAGGCCTCACAGATACGCAGTATTTT. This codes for CSVGRGGLTDTQYF.

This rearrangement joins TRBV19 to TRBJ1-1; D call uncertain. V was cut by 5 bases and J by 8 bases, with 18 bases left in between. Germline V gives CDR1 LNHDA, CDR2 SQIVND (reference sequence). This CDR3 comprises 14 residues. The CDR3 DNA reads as TGTGCCAGTAGTTTTCGGGCCAGGTTCACGGAAGCTTTCTTT. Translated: CASSFRARFTEAFF.

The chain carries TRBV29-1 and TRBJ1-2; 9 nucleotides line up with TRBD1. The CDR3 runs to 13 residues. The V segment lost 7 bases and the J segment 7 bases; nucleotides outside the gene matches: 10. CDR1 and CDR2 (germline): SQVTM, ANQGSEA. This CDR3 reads CSANTGGEIGYTF. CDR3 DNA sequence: TGCAGCGCTAATACAGGGGGCGAAATTGGCTACACCTTC.

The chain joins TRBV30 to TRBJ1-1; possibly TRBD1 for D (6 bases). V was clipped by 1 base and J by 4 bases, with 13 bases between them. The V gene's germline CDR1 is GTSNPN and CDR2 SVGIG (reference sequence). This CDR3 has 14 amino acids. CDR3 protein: CAWSDQGGVTEAFF. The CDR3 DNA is TGTGCCTGGAGTGACCAAGGGGGTGTCACTGAAGCTTTCTTT.

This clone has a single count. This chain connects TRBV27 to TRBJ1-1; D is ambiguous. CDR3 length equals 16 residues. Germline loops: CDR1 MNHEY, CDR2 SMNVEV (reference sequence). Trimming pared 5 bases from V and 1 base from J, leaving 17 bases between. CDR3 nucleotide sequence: TGTGCCAGCAGTCTAATACGTCTCCGGGAGAACACTGAAGCTTTCTTT. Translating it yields CASSLIRLRENTEAFF.

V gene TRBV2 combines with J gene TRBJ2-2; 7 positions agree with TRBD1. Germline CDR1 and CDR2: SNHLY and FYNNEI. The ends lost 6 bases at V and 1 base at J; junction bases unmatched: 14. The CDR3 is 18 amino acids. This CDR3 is CASSRDRDRQQNTGELFF. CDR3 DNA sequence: TGTGCCAGCAGCCGGGACCGGGACAGACAACAGAACACCGGGGAGCTGTTTTTT.

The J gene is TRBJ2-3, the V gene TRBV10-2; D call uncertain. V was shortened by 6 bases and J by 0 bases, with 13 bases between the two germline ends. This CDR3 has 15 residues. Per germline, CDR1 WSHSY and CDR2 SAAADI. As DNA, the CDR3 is TGCGCCAGCAGGGACGGCCAGCTCAGCACAGATACGCAGTATTTT. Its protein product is CASRDGQLSTDTQYF.

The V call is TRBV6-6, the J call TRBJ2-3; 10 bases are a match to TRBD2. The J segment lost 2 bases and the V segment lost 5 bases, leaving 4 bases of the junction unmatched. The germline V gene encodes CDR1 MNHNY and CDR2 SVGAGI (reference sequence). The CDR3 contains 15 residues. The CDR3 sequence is CASSDSGGFTDTQYF. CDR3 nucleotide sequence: TGTGCCAGCAGTGATAGCGGGGGGTTCACAGATACGCAGTATTTT.